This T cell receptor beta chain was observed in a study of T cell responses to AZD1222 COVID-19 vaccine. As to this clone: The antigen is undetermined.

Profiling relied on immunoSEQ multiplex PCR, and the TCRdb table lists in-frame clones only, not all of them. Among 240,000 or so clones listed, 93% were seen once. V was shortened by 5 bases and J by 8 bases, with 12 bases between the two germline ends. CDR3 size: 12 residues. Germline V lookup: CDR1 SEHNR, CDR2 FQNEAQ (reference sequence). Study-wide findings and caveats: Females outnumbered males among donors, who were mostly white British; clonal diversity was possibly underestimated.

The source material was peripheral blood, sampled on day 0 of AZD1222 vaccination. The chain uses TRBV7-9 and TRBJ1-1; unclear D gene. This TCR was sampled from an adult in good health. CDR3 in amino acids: CASSPIGLEAFF. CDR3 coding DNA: TGTGCCAGCAGCCCTATCGGGTTAGAAGCTTTCTTT.